Presented here are 11 T cell receptor beta chains from one specimen sequenced in a study of T-cell reconstitution after alpha-beta-depleted transplantation in children. Unique molecular identifiers tagged the TCRbeta library. TCRdb redid the calling of the PCR reads with MiXCR, one entry per CDR3 protein. The profile shows 250,000 to 300,000 distinct CDR3 sequences, 9.9% of them singletons. The sequenced sample was PBMCs from the stem cell graft donor, obtained from the stem cell graft. The receptors stem from a human donor who donated a stem cell graft to a child with SCID.

This sequence joins TRBV20-1 and TRBJ2-1, with D perhaps matching TRBD1 (6 bases). The CDR3 length is 15 residues. V was clipped by 1 base and J by 4 bases, with 14 bases between them. The V gene's germline CDR1 is DFQATT and CDR2 SNEGSKA (reference sequence). The CDR3 nucleotides are TGCAGTGCTAGAGTTTTGGACAGATATTACAATGAGCAGTTCTTC. Its protein product is CSARVLDRYYNEQFF.

The table lists this clonotype with a few counts. The junction differs from germline at one of its ends, possibly a read error. The chain couples TRBV20-1 to TRBJ2-7; D gene unclear. The CDR3 runs to 13 residues. Germline CDR1 is DFQATT and CDR2 is SNEGSKA (reference sequence). The CDR3 nucleotides read TGCAGTGCTAGAGATAACAGTGGCTACGCGCAGTACTTC. Translation gives CSARDNSGYAQYF.

This clonotype was seen once. The chain employs TRBV27 and TRBJ2-7; possibly TRBD1 for D (5 bases). Trimming removed 5 bases at V and 7 bases at J, with 9 bases between. The length of the CDR3 is 11 residues. The V gene's germline CDR1 is MNHEY and CDR2 SMNVEV (reference sequence). The CDR3 bases are TGTGCCAGCAGTGGGGCTCGGGAGCAGTACTTC. This encodes CASSGAREQYF.

This clonotype was counted between two and nine times. Written as DNA, the CDR3 is TGTGCCAGCTCACAGCCTCCGAACCTCCGTGAGCAGTACTTC. It codes for CASSQPPNLREQYF. The V call is TRBV18, the J call TRBJ2-7; no clear D gene. This CDR3 contains 14 residues. Germline CDR1 reads KGHSH; CDR2 reads LQKENI. V was cut by 4 bases and J by 7 bases, with 17 bases left in between.

This clonotype was seen ten or more times. This chain links TRBV3-1 with TRBJ2-3, with 10 bases lining up with TRBD2. The CDR3 sequence is 16 residues long. V was clipped by 0 bases and J by 5 bases; unmatched bases: 5. CDR1 is LGHDT and CDR2 is YNNKEL in the germline V gene (reference sequence). The CDR3 coding sequence is TGTGCCAGCAGCCAAGATCATCTAGCGGGGGAAGATACGCAGTATTTT. Residues: CASSQDHLAGEDTQYF.

There are a few counts of this clonotype. The CDR3 DNA reads TGTGCCAGCAGTGAAATAGAGGGCCTGGCAGCTTTCTTT. Translation gives CASSEIEGLAAFF. The chain is built from TRBV6-1 and TRBJ1-1; no firm D call. This CDR3 has 13 amino acids. Trimming took off 2 bases at V and 10 bases at J, with 14 bases between the two ends. Germline V lookup: CDR1 MNHNS, CDR2 SASEGT.

This chain links TRBV4-2 with TRBJ2-3, with D hard to call. CDR3 length: 14 amino acids. V lost 0 bases and J 5 bases, leaving 9 bases between the germline ends. Germline V CDR1 and CDR2: LGHNA, YNFKEQ. CDR3 sequence reads: CASSQDQDGDTQYF. CDR3 DNA: TGTGCCAGCAGCCAAGATCAGGACGGAGATACGCAGTATTTT.

The chain is built from TRBV10-3 and TRBJ1-3, with TRBD1 matching 7 bases. Germline values: CDR1 ENHRY, CDR2 SYGVKD. With V trimmed by 6 bases and J by 3 bases, 17 bases remained unmatched. The CDR3 length is 18 residues. In nucleotides, the CDR3 is TGTGCCATCAGCGACAGGGTTGGAGATCCCATCCATGGAAACACCATATATTTT. Its protein is CAISDRVGDPIHGNTIYF.

Concerning this clonotype: A clone one base away is much larger, so this may be a read error. The rearrangement joins TRBV12-5 to TRBJ2-1; 8 bases fit TRBD2. This CDR3 region has 15 residues. Germline CDR1 and CDR2: LGHNT and FRNRAP. In DNA, the CDR3 is TGTGCTAGTGGAGGACGGGGGGGGCCCTACTATGAGCAGTTCTTC. Its protein is CASGGRGGPYYEQFF.

This clonotype has only a few counts. V gene TRBV6-5 combines with J gene TRBJ1-2; no firm D call. This CDR3 spans 13 amino acids. The V gene's germline CDR1 is MNHEY and CDR2 SVGAGI. Deletions cut 8 bases from V and 0 bases from J, with 10 bases between. CDR3 bases: TGTGCCAGCCAAAGGGCCTCTAACTATGGCTACACCTTC. Its protein product is CASQRASNYGYTF.

CDR3 nucleotide sequence: TGTGCCAGCAGCTGGGGGGGAGGATGGACTGAAGCTTTCTTT. Encoded protein: CASSWGGGWTEAFF. This chain connects TRBV7-9 to TRBJ1-1; tentatively, D is TRBD1 (5 bases). Trimming took 4 bases from V and 5 from J, leaving 14 bases between them. The germline CDR1 and CDR2 sequences are SEHNR and FQNEAQ (reference sequence). CDR3 length: 14 residues.